Below are 9 T cell receptor beta chains sequenced from a single sample in a study of shared clonotypes between healthy human individuals. Generated by immunoSEQ multiplex PCR, the TCRdb table keeps only in-frame clones and is missing some. The sample holds around 500,000 clones, around 73% seen once. Material for sequencing was PBMCs. These receptors were collected from a woman between 40 and 55 years old in good health. Some clones in this sample may be carry-over from other donors' samples.

This chain links TRBV18 with TRBJ2-2, with D perhaps matching TRBD1 (5 bases). The CDR3 contains 15 residues. V was clipped by 2 bases and J by 6 bases, with 13 bases between them. CDR1 is KGHSH and CDR2 is LQKENI in the germline V gene. As DNA, the CDR3 is TGTGCCAGCTCACCAGGTCAGGGAAGTGCCGGGGAGCTGTTTTTT. Translating it yields CASSPGQGSAGELFF.

In its sample, this clone was seen a few times. The V gene is TRBV27, the J gene TRBJ2-3; D unclear. The V gene's germline CDR1 is MNHEY and CDR2 SMNVEV (reference sequence). Trimming shortened V by 3 bases and J by 6 bases, and 10 bases separated the two germline ends. This CDR3 is built from 13 residues. Written as DNA, the CDR3 is TGTGCCAGCAGTTTTACGCCTCGGGATACGCAGTATTTT. Translation: CASSFTPRDTQYF.

The V call is TRBV27, the J call TRBJ2-7; tentative D call: TRBD2 (5 bases). Germline values: CDR1 MNHEY, CDR2 SMNVEV (reference sequence). The ends were cut back, 1 base at V and 3 bases at J, with 10 bases in the middle. The CDR3 consists of 14 residues. Here the CDR3 DNA reads TGTGCCAGCAGTTTATATACGGGGAGCTACGAGCAGTACTTC. It is translated as CASSLYTGSYEQYF.

V gene TRBV5-1 combines with J gene TRBJ2-5, with D perhaps TRBD1 (7 bases). This CDR3 is 16 amino acids long. Trimming cost V 1 base and J 2 bases, with 15 bases left between them. CDR1 SGHRS and CDR2 YFSETQ come from the germline V gene. The DNA for the CDR3 is TGCGCCAGCAGCTTGAGGGTGCAGGGGGGTCAAGAGACCCAGTACTTC. Its protein product is CASSLRVQGGQETQYF.

The chain combines TRBV25-1 with TRBJ1-4; 8 bases are a match to TRBD1. The CDR3 covers 15 residues. The V segment lost 6 bases and the J segment 5 bases; nucleotides outside the gene matches: 8. From germline, CDR1 is MGHDK and CDR2 SYGVNS. The CDR3 coding sequence is TGTGCCAGCAGCGACAGGGGCGAATCCAATGAAAAACTGTTTTTT. Encoded protein: CASSDRGESNEKLFF.

There are a few counts of this clone. The chain carries TRBV2 and TRBJ2-7; 10 nucleotides align to TRBD2. The CDR3 extends over 15 amino acids. The germline V gene encodes CDR1 SNHLY and CDR2 FYNNEI. With V trimmed by 1 base and J by 5 bases, 5 bases remained unmatched. This CDR3 is CASSEGAGGWNEQYF. In nucleotides, the CDR3 is TGTGCCAGCAGTGAAGGAGCGGGAGGGTGGAACGAGCAGTACTTC.

The chain couples TRBV4-1 to TRBJ1-2, with TRBD1 matching 8 bases. Trimming removed 4 bases from V and 4 bases from J; junction bases left unmatched: 5. Germline loops: CDR1 MGHRA, CDR2 YSYEKL. The CDR3 length is 14 residues. CDR3 sequence reads: CASSRETGGYGYTF. The DNA of the CDR3 is TGCGCCAGCAGCCGCGAAACAGGGGGCTATGGCTACACCTTC.

Worth noting for this clone: Given a far larger clone just one base away, this is likely a sequencing read error. The chain has TRBV13 and TRBJ2-1; D is ambiguous. Trimming left V 2 bases short and J 4 bases short, with 12 bases between. The CDR3 consists of 15 residues. Germline assignment: CDR1 PRHDT and CDR2 FYEKMQ (reference sequence). CDR3 region: CASSLLRLSYNEQFF. CDR3 nucleotides: TGTGCCAGCAGCTTATTGCGGCTATCATACAATGAGCAGTTCTTC.

The CDR3 bases are TGTGCCAGCAGTGAAACGGGAGGGCCCTACAATGAGCAGTTCTTC. It specifies CASSETGGPYNEQFF. The chain has TRBV6-1 and TRBJ2-1, with 8 nucleotides matching TRBD2. Germline V gene sequence: CDR1 MNHNS, CDR2 SASEGT. CDR3 length: 15 amino acids. Trimming removed 2 bases from V and 2 bases from J; junction bases left unmatched: 2.